This entry concerns a single T cell receptor beta chain. Antigen: not known. An end of the junction does not agree with germline; a read error may underlie this. This record comes from a study of tumor-infiltrating lymphocytes in primary liver carcinoma. Priming with a constant-region primer yielded TCR beta cDNA from roughly 0.45 ug total RNA. Libraries of TCR beta came from three nested multiplex PCR rounds with slightly modified ARM-PCR. It was with TRBV1-TRBV30 forward primers and a C-beta reverse primer that the first two PCR rounds were run, at roughly 10 cycles each. TCRdb passed the multiplex PCR reads through MiXCR, listing each CDR3 protein once. This sample carries about 180,000 distinct CDR3 sequences, about 60% of them seen once, and the ten largest clones take roughly 76%. The CDR3 totals 13 residues. Germline CDR1 is SGHAT and CDR2 is FQNNGV. Study observations and caveats: Blood trailed tumors significantly in top-250-clone fraction (p = 0.039).

Alongside blood RNA obtained from unsorted whole blood, germline DNA was also extracted. The sequence was obtained from a man aged 35-49 years with primary liver carcinoma and hepatitis B virus infection. This chain connects TRBV11-2 to TRBJ2-7; no firm D call. The sample comprised peripheral blood. CDR3 nucleotides: TGTGCTAGCAGCAGCAGGTCTTTACGGGAGCAGTACTTC. Translated, it gives CASSSRSLREQYF.